The 9 T cell receptor beta chains given below trace back to one sample, sequenced in a study of T cell responses to AZD1222 COVID-19 vaccine. Only in-frame clones appear in the TCRdb table, and some are missing; sequencing was by immunoSEQ multiplex PCR. The sample lists 100,000 to 150,000 clones, around 92% seen once, with under 2% in the top ten. Sequenced material: peripheral blood, taken on day 0 of AZD1222 vaccination. These receptors were taken from an adult in good health.

V usage is TRBV7-2 and J usage is TRBJ2-7, with TRBD2 identical over 10 bases. CDR3 length equals 16 residues. Germline V gene data show CDR1 as SGHTA and CDR2 as FQGNSA. V lost 1 base to trimming and J lost 2 bases; unmatched junction nucleotides: 5. The CDR3, as DNA: TGTGCCAGCAGCTTAGTAGCTAGCGGGGGAACCTACGAGCAGTACTTC. This gives the protein CASSLVASGGTYEQYF.

V usage is TRBV5-1 and J usage is TRBJ2-7, with 14 nucleotides matching TRBD2. Trimming removed 4 bases from V and 0 bases from J; junction bases left unmatched: 6. The CDR3 loop spans 17 amino acids. CDR1 is SGHRS, CDR2 YFSETQ, per germline. The CDR3 sequence is CASSPWTSGRFSYEQYF. In nucleotides, the CDR3 is TGCGCCAGCAGCCCCTGGACTAGCGGGAGGTTCTCCTACGAGCAGTACTTC. Filled out from reference TRBV5-1 and TRBJ2-7, the complete variable domain reads KAGVTQTPRYLIKTRGQQVTLSCSPISGHRSVSWYQQTPGQGLQFLFEYFSETQRNKGNFPGRFSGRQFSNSRSEMNVSTLELGDSALYLCASSPWTSGRFSYEQYFGPGTRLTVT.

This clone occurred once. The chain combines TRBV19 with TRBJ1-6; 7 bases are a match to TRBD1. Germline CDR1 reads LNHDA; CDR2 reads SQIVND (reference sequence). The ends lost 3 bases at V and 9 bases at J; junction bases unmatched: 11. The CDR3 runs to 16 residues. The CDR3 coding sequence is TGTGCCAGTAGTATTTTAACGAAGGGGGCCGGTTCACCCCTCCACTTT. Protein product: CASSILTKGAGSPLHF.

The V call is TRBV29-1, the J call TRBJ2-5; 7 positions match TRBD1. V lost 6 bases to trimming and J lost 4 bases; unmatched junction nucleotides: 8. CDR1 is SQVTM, CDR2 ANQGSEA, per germline. The CDR3 has 13 amino acids. CDR3 loop: CSVAGTARETQYF. In DNA form, the CDR3 reads TGCAGCGTAGCAGGGACAGCGCGAGAGACCCAGTACTTC.

CDR3 sequence reads: CASSSASEGAEQFF. Written as DNA, the CDR3 is TGTGCCAGCAGTTCGGCTAGCGAAGGAGCAGAGCAGTTCTTC. The V call is TRBV6-2 or TRBV6-3, the J call TRBJ2-1, with D perhaps matching TRBD2 (6 bases). V shed 4 bases and J shed 10 bases, with 17 bases lying between them. CDR3 length: 14 residues. Germline V CDR1 and CDR2: MNHEY, SVGEGT.

The rearrangement uses TRBV4-3 and TRBJ2-7; D is unclear. CDR1 is LGHNA and CDR2 is YSLEER in the germline V gene. CDR3 length: 16 amino acids. Trimming took off 0 bases at V and 2 bases at J, with 14 bases between the two ends. The CDR3 loop reads CASSQDRLMHAYEQYF. The CDR3 DNA reads TGCGCCAGCAGCCAAGATCGACTGATGCATGCCTACGAGCAGTACTTC.

The genes are TRBV29-1 and TRBJ2-7; 8 nucleotides align to TRBD1. Germline CDR1 SQVTM, CDR2 ANQGSEA. This CDR3 comprises 13 residues. Trimming removed 5 bases from V and 3 bases from J; junction bases left unmatched: 6. CDR3 protein: CSVLTGGGYEQYF. In DNA, the CDR3 is TGCAGCGTTTTAACAGGGGGAGGCTACGAGCAGTACTTC.

This chain connects TRBV14 to TRBJ1-1; 10 positions agree with TRBD1. Germline trimming cut 4 bases from V and 3 bases from J; bases unmatched to any gene: 17. There are 19 residues in the CDR3. Per the germline V gene, CDR1 is SGHDN and CDR2 is FVKESK. The CDR3 here is CASSPQRTGGGQAYTEAFF. CDR3 sequence (DNA): TGTGCCAGCAGCCCACAGAGGACAGGGGGAGGACAAGCGTACACTGAAGCTTTCTTT.

V usage is TRBV19 and J usage is TRBJ1-5; perhaps TRBD1 as D (5 bases). V was clipped by 0 bases and J by 5 bases, with 20 bases between them. The CDR3 loop spans 18 amino acids. Per the germline V gene, CDR1 is LNHDA and CDR2 is SQIVND (reference sequence). The CDR3, as DNA: TGTGCCAGTAGTATAGAGGGTTGGCGACAGATTTCTTATCAGCCCCAGCATTTT. As protein: CASSIEGWRQISYQPQHF.